This TCR beta chain was found in a study of blood T cell repertoires in COVID-19. Profiled with immunoSEQ multiplex PCR; TCRdb holds only in-frame clones, not every one. The sample includes about 500,000 clones, roughly 89% of them seen just once. Deletions cut 4 bases from V and 2 bases from J, with 11 bases between. The CDR3 sequence is 14 residues long. In germline, CDR1 is SGHAT, CDR2 FQNNGV. This clonotype was obtained from a woman between 50 and 59 years old with COVID-19, enrolled during active disease. The sample taken for sequencing was peripheral blood. This rearrangement joins TRBV11-2 to TRBJ1-1, with unresolved D. The CDR3 DNA reads as TGTGCCAGCAGCTCCCTTTCAGGTAACACTGAAGCTTTCTTT. Its translation is CASSSLSGNTEAFF.